This T cell receptor beta chain comes out of a study of T cells after yellow fever vaccination. Whole-study findings and limits: Clones from primary vaccination mostly reappeared after the booster (around 96% CD4, around 90% CD8).

TCRdb re-analysed the 5' RACE reads in MiXCR, keeping a single row per CDR3 protein. The sample consists of around 200,000 distinct CDR3 sequences, roughly 9.6% of them appearing once. This clonotype was found a few times. The antigen is undetermined. This CDR3 is built from 13 residues. Germline lookup yields CDR1 KGHDR and CDR2 SFDVKD. The ends were cut back, 7 bases at V and 0 bases at J, with 5 bases in the middle. This specimen consisted of CD8+ T cells sorted from PBMCs, obtained 15 days after the yellow fever booster vaccination. This receptor was taken from a man between 18 and 35 years old who received the YFV17D yellow fever vaccine. This sequence joins TRBV24-1 and TRBJ2-2; possible D gene TRBD2, 5 bases. The CDR3 DNA is TGTGCCACCAGGCGGGCGAACACCGGGGAGCTGTTTTTT. It encodes CATRRANTGELFF.